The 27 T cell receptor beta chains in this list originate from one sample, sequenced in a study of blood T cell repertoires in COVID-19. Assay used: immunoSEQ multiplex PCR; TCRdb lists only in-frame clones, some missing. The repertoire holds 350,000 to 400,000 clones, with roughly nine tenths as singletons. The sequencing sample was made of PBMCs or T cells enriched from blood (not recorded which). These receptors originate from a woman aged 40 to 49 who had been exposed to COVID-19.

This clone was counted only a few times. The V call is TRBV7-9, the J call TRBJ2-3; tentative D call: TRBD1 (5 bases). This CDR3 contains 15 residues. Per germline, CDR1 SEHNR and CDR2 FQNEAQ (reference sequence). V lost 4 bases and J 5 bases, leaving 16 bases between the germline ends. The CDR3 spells CASSSQGPLGDTQYF. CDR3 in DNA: TGTGCCAGCAGCTCGCAGGGCCCTCTAGGAGATACGCAGTATTTT.

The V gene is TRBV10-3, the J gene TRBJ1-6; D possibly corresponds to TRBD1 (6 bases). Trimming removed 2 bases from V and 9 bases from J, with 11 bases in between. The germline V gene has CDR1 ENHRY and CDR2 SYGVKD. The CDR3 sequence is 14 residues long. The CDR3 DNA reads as TGTGCCATCAGTGAGAGGGGAGGGGGTTCACCCCTCCACTTT. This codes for CAISERGGGSPLHF.

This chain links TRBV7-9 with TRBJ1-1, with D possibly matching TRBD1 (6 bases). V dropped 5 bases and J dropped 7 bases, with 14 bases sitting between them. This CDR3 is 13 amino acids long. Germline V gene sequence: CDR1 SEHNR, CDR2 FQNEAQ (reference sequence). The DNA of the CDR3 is TGTGCCAGCAGCAAAAGGGGACAAGTTGAAGCTTTCTTT. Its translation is CASSKRGQVEAFF.

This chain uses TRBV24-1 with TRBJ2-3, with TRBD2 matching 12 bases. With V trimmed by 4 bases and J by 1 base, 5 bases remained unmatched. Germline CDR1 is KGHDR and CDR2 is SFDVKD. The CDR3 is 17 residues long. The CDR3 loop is CATSDRTSGIGTDTQYF. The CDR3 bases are TGTGCCACCAGTGACCGGACTAGCGGGATCGGCACAGATACGCAGTATTTT.

CDR3 amino acids: CASSPVRGSFSTDTQYF. CDR3 DNA: TGTGCCAGCAGCCCCGTCAGGGGTTCGTTTAGCACAGATACGCAGTATTTT. This chain joins TRBV7-2 and TRBJ2-3; tentatively, D is TRBD1 (6 bases). The length of the CDR3 is 17 residues. Trimming cost V 5 bases and J 0 bases, with 18 bases left between them. The germline CDR1 and CDR2 sequences are SGHTA and FQGNSA. Based on the CDR3 plus reference TRBV7-2 and TRBJ2-3, the full variable domain is GAGVSQSPSNKVTEKGKDVELRCDPISGHTALYWYRQSLGQGLEFLIYFQGNSAPDKSGLPSDRFSAERTGGSVSTLTIQRTQQEDSAVYLCASSPVRGSFSTDTQYFGPGTRLTVL.

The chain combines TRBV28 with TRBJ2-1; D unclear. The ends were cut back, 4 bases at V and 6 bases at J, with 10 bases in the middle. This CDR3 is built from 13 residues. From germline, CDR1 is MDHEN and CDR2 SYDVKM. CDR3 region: CASSSPTGNEQFF. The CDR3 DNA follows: TGTGCCAGCAGTTCTCCTACTGGCAATGAGCAGTTCTTC.

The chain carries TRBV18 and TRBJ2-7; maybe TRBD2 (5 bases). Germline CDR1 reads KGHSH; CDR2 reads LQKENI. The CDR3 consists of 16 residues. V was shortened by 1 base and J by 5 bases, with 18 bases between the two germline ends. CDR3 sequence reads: CASSPRFDGNGHEQYF. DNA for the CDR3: TGTGCCAGCTCACCACGCTTTGACGGGAACGGTCACGAGCAGTACTTC.

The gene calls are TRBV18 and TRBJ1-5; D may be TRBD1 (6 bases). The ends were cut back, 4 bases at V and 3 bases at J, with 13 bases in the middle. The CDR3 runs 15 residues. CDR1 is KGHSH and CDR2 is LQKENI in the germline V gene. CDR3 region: CASSLRDTYNQPQHF. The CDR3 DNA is TGTGCCAGCTCACTTCGGGACACCTACAATCAGCCCCAGCATTTT.

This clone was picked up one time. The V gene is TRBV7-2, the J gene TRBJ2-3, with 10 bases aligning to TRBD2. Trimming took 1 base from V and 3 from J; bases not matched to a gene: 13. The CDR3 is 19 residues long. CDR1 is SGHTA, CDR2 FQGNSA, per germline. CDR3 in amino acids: CASSLGPGDSGRRTDTQYF. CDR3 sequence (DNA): TGTGCCAGCAGCTTAGGTCCAGGGGATAGCGGGAGGAGAACAGATACGCAGTATTTT.

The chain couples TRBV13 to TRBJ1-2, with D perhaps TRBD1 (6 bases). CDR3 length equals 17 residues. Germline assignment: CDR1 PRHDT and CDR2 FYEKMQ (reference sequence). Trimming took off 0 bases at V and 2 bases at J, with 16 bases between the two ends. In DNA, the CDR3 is TGTGCCAGCAGCTTAGGATGGGGCAGGGGTGTGAACTATGGCTACACCTTC. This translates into CASSLGWGRGVNYGYTF.

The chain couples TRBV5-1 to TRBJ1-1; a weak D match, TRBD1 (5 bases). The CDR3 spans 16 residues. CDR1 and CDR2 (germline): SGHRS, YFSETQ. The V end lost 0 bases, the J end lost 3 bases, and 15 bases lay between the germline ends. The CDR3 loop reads CASSLDGRATYTEAFF. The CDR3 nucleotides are TGCGCCAGCAGCTTGGACGGCAGGGCAACGTACACTGAAGCTTTCTTT.

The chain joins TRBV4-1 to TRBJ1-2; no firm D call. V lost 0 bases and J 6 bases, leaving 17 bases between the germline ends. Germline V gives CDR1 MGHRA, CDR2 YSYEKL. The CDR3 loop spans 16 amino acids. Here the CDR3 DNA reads TGCGCCAGCAGCCAAGATGGGCACCCCATCTATGATGGCTACACCTTC. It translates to CASSQDGHPIYDGYTF.

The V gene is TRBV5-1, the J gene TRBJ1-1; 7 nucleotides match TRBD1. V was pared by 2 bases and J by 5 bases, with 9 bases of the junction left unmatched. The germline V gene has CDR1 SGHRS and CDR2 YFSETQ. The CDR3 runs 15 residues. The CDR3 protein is CASSFHRGMRTEAFF. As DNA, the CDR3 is TGCGCCAGCAGCTTCCACAGGGGAATGCGAACTGAAGCTTTCTTT.

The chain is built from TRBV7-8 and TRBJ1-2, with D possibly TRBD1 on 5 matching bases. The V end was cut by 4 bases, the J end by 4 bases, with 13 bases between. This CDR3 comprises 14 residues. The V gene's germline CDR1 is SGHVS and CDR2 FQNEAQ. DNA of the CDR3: TGTGCCAGCAGCTGGGATGACAGCTCCTATGGCTACACCTTC. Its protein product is CASSWDDSSYGYTF. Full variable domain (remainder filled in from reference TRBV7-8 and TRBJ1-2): GAGVSQSPRYKVAKRGQDVALRCDPISGHVSLFWYQQALGQGPEFLTYFQNEAQLDKSGLPSDRFFAERPEGSVSTLKIQRTQQEDSAVYLCASSWDDSSYGYTFGSGTRLTVV.

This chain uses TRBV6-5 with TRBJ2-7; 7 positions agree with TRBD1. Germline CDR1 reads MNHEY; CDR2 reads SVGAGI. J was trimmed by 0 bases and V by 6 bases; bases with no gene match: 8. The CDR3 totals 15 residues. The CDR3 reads CASSRQGESSYEQYF. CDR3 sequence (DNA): TGTGCCAGCAGCCGACAGGGAGAGAGCTCCTACGAGCAGTACTTC.

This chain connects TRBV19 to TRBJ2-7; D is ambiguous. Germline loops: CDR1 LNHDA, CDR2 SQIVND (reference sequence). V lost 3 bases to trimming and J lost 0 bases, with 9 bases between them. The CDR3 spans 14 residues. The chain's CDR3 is CASSMSGTSYEQYF. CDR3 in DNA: TGTGCCAGTAGTATGTCGGGTACCTCCTACGAGCAGTACTTC. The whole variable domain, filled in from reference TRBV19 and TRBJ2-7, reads DGGITQSPKYLFRKEGQNVTLSCEQNLNHDAMYWYRQDPGQGLRLIYYSQIVNDFQKGDIAEGYSVSREKKESFPLTVTSAQKNPTAFYLCASSMSGTSYEQYFGPGTRLTVT.

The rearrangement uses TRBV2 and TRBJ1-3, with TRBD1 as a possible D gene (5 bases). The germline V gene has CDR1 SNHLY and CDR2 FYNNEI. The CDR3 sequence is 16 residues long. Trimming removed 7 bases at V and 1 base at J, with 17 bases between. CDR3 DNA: TGTGCCAGCAATTTTGACAGAGCCTCTTCTGGAAACACCATATATTTT. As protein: CASNFDRASSGNTIYF.

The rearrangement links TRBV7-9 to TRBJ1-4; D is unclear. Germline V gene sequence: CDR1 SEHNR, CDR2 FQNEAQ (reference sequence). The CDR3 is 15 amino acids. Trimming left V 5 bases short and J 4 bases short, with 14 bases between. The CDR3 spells CASSRAGAGNEKLFF. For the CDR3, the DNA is TGTGCCAGCAGCCGGGCCGGAGCGGGTAATGAAAAACTGTTTTTT.

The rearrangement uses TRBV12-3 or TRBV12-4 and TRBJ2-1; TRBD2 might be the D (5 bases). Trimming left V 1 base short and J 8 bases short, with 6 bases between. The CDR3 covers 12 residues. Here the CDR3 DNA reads TGTGCCAGCAGTTTAGGGCGGGATGAGCAGTTCTTC. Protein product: CASSLGRDEQFF.

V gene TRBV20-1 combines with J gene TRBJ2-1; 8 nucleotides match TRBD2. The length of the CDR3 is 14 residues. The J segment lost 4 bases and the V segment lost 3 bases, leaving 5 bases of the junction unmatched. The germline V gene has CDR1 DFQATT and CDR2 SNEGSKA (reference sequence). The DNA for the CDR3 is TGCAGTGCTAGTCCCAGCGGGGGATACAATGAGCAGTTCTTC. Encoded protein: CSASPSGGYNEQFF.

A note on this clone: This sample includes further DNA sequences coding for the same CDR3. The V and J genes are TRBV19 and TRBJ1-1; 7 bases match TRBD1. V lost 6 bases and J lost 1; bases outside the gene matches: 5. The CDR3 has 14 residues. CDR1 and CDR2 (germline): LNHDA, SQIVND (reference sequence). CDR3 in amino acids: CASSSRGRNTEAFF. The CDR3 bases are TGTGCCAGTAGCAGCAGGGGGAGGAACACTGAAGCTTTCTTT.

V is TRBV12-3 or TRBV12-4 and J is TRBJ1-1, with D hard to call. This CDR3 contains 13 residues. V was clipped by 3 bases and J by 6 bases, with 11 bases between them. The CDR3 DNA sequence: TGTGCCAGCAGTTTGTCGAGTAACGCTGAAGCTTTCTTT. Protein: CASSLSSNAEAFF.

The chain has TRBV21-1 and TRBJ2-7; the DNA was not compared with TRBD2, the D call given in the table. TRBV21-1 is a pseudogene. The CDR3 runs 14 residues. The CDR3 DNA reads TGTGCCAGCAGCAAAGGAGGGAACCCCTACGAGCAGTACTTC. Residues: CASSKGGNPYEQYF.

The CDR3 bases are TGTGCCACCAGGGGCGGGGCCAGGGAGCTGTTTTTT. Translating it yields CATRGGARELFF. V is TRBV24-1 and J is TRBJ2-2, with TRBD2 as a possible D gene (6 bases). Germline-derived CDR1 and CDR2 are KGHDR and SFDVKD. With 7 bases removed from V and 9 bases from J, the gap between germline ends came to 11 bases. The CDR3 has 12 residues.

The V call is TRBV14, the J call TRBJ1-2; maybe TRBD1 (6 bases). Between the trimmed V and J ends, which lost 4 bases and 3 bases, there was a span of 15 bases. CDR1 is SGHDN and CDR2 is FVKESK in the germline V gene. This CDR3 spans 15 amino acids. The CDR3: CASSPKQGFDYGYTF. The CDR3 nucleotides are TGTGCCAGCAGCCCAAAACAGGGTTTCGACTATGGCTACACCTTC.

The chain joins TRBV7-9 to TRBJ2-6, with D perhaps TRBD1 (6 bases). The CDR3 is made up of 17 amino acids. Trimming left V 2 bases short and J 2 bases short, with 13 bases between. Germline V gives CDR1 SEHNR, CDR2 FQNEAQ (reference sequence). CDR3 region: CASSLFAAGAGANVLTF. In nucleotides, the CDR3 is TGTGCCAGCAGCTTATTTGCCGCAGGGGCTGGGGCCAACGTCCTGACTTTC.

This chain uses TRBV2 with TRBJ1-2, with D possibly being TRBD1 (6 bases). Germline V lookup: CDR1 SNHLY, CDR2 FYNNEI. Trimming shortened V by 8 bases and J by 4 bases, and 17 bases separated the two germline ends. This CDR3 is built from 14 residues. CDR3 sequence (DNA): TGTGCCAGCCTAACAGGGTTGGCGAGCTATGGCTACACCTTC. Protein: CASLTGLASYGYTF.